A single sample is the source of the 8 T cell receptor beta chains below, sequenced in a study of T cells of healthy individuals. A single record per CDR3 protein comes from TCRdb applying MiXCR to the 5' RACE reads. The data show 60,000 to 80,000 distinct CDR3 sequences, about 17% seen once. The receptors were sampled from a human donor in good health.

This clonotype was observed many times. This chain connects TRBV27 to TRBJ2-3; the D is unclear. Per germline, CDR1 MNHEY and CDR2 SMNVEV (reference sequence). Trimming took off 2 bases at V and 2 bases at J, with 11 bases between the two ends. This CDR3 is 15 amino acids long. CDR3 in DNA: TGTGCCAGCAGTTTACAGACTTCGCTCACAGATACGCAGTATTTT. This encodes CASSLQTSLTDTQYF.

This clonotype was seen at least ten times. The chain carries TRBV4-1 and TRBJ1-1; 9 bases map to TRBD1. The CDR3 totals 18 residues. The junction had 10 bases not matched to a gene; V was cut back by 1 base and J by 1 base. Germline loops: CDR1 MGHRA, CDR2 YSYEKL. CDR3: CASSQAPPLDRGNTEAFF. The CDR3 coding sequence is TGCGCCAGCAGCCAAGCCCCCCCTTTGGACAGGGGGAACACTGAAGCTTTCTTT.

This clonotype has just a few counts. This rearrangement joins TRBV12-5 to TRBJ2-7, with 9 bases fitting TRBD2. Germline loops: CDR1 LGHNT, CDR2 FRNRAP. The CDR3 is made up of 14 amino acids. V was clipped by 6 bases and J by 4 bases; unmatched bases: 7. The CDR3: CASGPGLANYEQYF. DNA of the CDR3: TGTGCTAGTGGCCCCGGACTAGCGAATTACGAGCAGTACTTC.

In this sample, this clonotype turned up many times. This sequence joins TRBV5-1 and TRBJ1-1; D gene ambiguous. Germline loops: CDR1 SGHRS, CDR2 YFSETQ. With 2 bases removed from V and 1 base from J, the gap between germline ends came to 12 bases. The CDR3 has 15 amino acids. Here the CDR3 DNA reads TGCGCCAGCAGCTTATCGGCAGCCCCGAACACTGAAGCTTTCTTT. Translation: CASSLSAAPNTEAFF.

There are many counts of this clonotype. The chain recombines TRBV20-1 with TRBJ2-1, with unresolved D. Germline V gene lookup returns CDR1 DFQATT and CDR2 SNEGSKA (reference sequence). V was cut by 5 bases and J by 3 bases, with 17 bases left in between. The CDR3 has 15 amino acids. CDR3 nucleotides: TGCAGTGCTCCCCGACCCGAGAAGGACTACAATGAGCAGTTCTTC. Amino acid sequence: CSAPRPEKDYNEQFF.

This clonotype was recorded at least ten times. This sequence joins TRBV6-4 and TRBJ1-2; a possible D gene is TRBD1 (6 bases). CDR3 size: 15 residues. Germline assignment: CDR1 MRHNA and CDR2 SNTAGT. V was trimmed by 2 bases and J by 6 bases, leaving 16 bases between them. The CDR3 nucleotides read TGTGCCAGCAGTGACACCCCACAGGGCTTGGATGGCTACACCTTC. Its protein is CASSDTPQGLDGYTF.

This clonotype showed up many times. The chain joins TRBV7-2 to TRBJ1-1, with D possibly being TRBD1 (6 bases). Germline V gene sequence: CDR1 SGHTA, CDR2 FQGNSA. The CDR3 has 14 amino acids. V lost 6 bases, J lost 3 bases, and 14 bases lay in between. DNA for the CDR3: TGTGCCAGCAGGTATACCTACAGGGACACTGAAGCTTTCTTT. Its protein is CASRYTYRDTEAFF.

This clonotype was recorded a few times. The genes are TRBV10-3 and TRBJ1-2; D might be TRBD1 (6 bases). The CDR3 is made up of 12 amino acids. Looked up from germline, CDR1 is ENHRY and CDR2 is SYGVKD. V was cut by 11 bases and J by 4 bases, with 14 bases left in between. The CDR3 coding sequence is TGTGCCTGTCGGACAGTCTCCTATGGCTACACCTTC. The encoded protein is CACRTVSYGYTF.